These 17 T cell receptor beta chains originate from one sample sequenced in a study of CD8 T cells in ankylosing spondylitis. Study conclusions and caveats: For ankylosing spondylitis blood, a TCR beta motif of eight or nine highly homologous variants appeared characteristic.

TCRdb re-called the 5' RACE reads through MiXCR, storing one row per CDR3 protein. The top ten hold under 4.5% of the sample, which has around 490,000 distinct CDR3 sequences, roughly 5.2% seen once. These receptors' targets are unknown. The specimen sequenced was blood, either unsorted or a sorted T cell fraction (not recorded which). The receptors derive from a male donor with ankylosing spondylitis.

This clonotype was seen many times. The V and J genes are TRBV20-1 and TRBJ2-3; 9 bases map to TRBD2. J lost 1 base, V lost 6 bases, and 14 bases had no gene match. This CDR3 is 17 amino acids long. Germline V gene lookup returns CDR1 DFQATT and CDR2 SNEGSKA (reference sequence). The CDR3 DNA reads as TGCAGTGCCCTGATAGCGGGAGCCACATGGGGCACAGATACGCAGTATTTT. Translating it yields CSALIAGATWGTDTQYF.

This clonotype appeared many times. The chain recombines TRBV28 with TRBJ1-3; D perhaps matches TRBD1 (5 bases). The ends were cut back, 2 bases at V and 4 bases at J, with 9 bases in the middle. The germline gives CDR1 MDHEN, CDR2 SYDVKM. The CDR3 runs 14 residues. Here the CDR3 DNA reads TGTGCCAGCAGTTTACTTTCAGGGGGAAACACCATATATTTT. Translated, it gives CASSLLSGGNTIYF.

This clonotype was detected a few times. The V gene is TRBV5-1, the J gene TRBJ1-2; no clear D gene. Germline loops: CDR1 SGHRS, CDR2 YFSETQ. This CDR3 contains 13 residues. V lost 4 bases and J lost 4, with 11 bases in between. The CDR3 protein is CASSGDIGYGYTF. The CDR3 DNA is TGCGCCAGCAGCGGAGACATCGGCTATGGCTACACCTTC.

This clonotype appeared many times. The chain couples TRBV5-1 to TRBJ2-2; 7 bases map to TRBD1. Germline V lookup: CDR1 SGHRS, CDR2 YFSETQ. With V trimmed by 4 bases and J by 1 base, 4 bases remained unmatched. This CDR3 is built from 15 residues. The CDR3 DNA follows: TGCGCCAGCAGCCAGGGGACAGAGAACACCGGGGAGCTGTTTTTT. Its protein is CASSQGTENTGELFF.

Many counts were recorded for this clonotype. This chain joins TRBV12-3 or TRBV12-4 and TRBJ2-1, with a possible D match to TRBD1 (6 bases). The CDR3 runs to 13 residues. V was clipped by 3 bases and J by 10 bases, with 13 bases between them. This chain's CDR3 is CASSLGGGREQFF. The DNA of the CDR3 is TGTGCCAGCAGTTTGGGTGGGGGCAGGGAGCAGTTCTTC.

This clonotype was recorded many times. V usage is TRBV6-5 and J usage is TRBJ2-5; D not resolved. In germline, CDR1 is MNHEY, CDR2 SVGAGI. The CDR3 totals 16 residues. V was trimmed by 0 bases and J by 1 base, leaving 12 bases between them. In nucleotides, the CDR3 is TGTGCCAGCAGTTACTCATTATCGGTCAGCCAAGAGACCCAGTACTTC. This codes for CASSYSLSVSQETQYF.

The chain has TRBV5-1 and TRBJ1-1; TRBD1 agrees at 8 bases. Germline lookup yields CDR1 SGHRS and CDR2 YFSETQ. After removal of 2 bases from V and 5 bases from J, the junction contained 5 bases not matched to a gene. This CDR3 comprises 14 residues. CDR3 region: CASSFDRGLTEAFF. CDR3 bases: TGCGCCAGCAGCTTTGACAGGGGATTAACTGAAGCTTTCTTT.

This clonotype was observed many times. The chain carries TRBV6-4 and TRBJ2-1, with D tentatively TRBD2 (6 bases). Germline V lookup: CDR1 MRHNA, CDR2 SNTAGT. Trimming removed 6 bases from V and 9 bases from J, with 12 bases in between. There are 12 residues in the CDR3. The CDR3 is CASRMGGGEQFF. The CDR3 nucleotides read TGTGCCAGCAGGATGGGGGGAGGTGAGCAGTTCTTC.

This clonotype was counted between two and nine times. The V and J genes are TRBV7-2 and TRBJ2-1; TRBD1 matches at 8 bases. Germline CDR1 and CDR2: SGHTA and FQGNSA. The CDR3 runs 12 residues. The J segment lost 16 bases and the V segment lost 1 base, leaving 6 bases of the junction unmatched. The CDR3 region is CASSLDRTGSFF. CDR3 DNA sequence: TGTGCCAGCAGCTTAGATCGGACAGGGAGTTTCTTC.

This clonotype was seen many times. The rearrangement links TRBV5-1 to TRBJ2-7, with 11 bases fitting TRBD1. With V trimmed by 7 bases and J by 1 base, 4 bases remained unmatched. The CDR3 spans 14 residues. The germline V gene encodes CDR1 SGHRS and CDR2 YFSETQ. The CDR3 DNA reads TGCGCCAGCCGGGACAGGGGGAATTCCTACGAGCAGTACTTC. This codes for CASRDRGNSYEQYF. Full variable domain (missing parts from reference TRBV5-1 and TRBJ2-7): KAGVTQTPRYLIKTRGQQVTLSCSPISGHRSVSWYQQTPGQGLQFLFEYFSETQRNKGNFPGRFSGRQFSNSRSEMNVSTLELGDSALYLCASRDRGNSYEQYFGPGTRLTVT.

This clonotype was recorded at least ten times. The rearrangement uses TRBV7-2 and TRBJ2-3; D is undetermined. The ends were cut back, 5 bases at V and 1 base at J, with 7 bases in the middle. The CDR3 is made up of 13 amino acids. Germline V gives CDR1 SGHTA, CDR2 FQGNSA. This CDR3 reads CASSPSRTDTQYF. DNA for the CDR3: TGTGCCAGCAGCCCGTCTCGCACAGATACGCAGTATTTT.

This clonotype was counted many times. The V gene is TRBV7-8, the J gene TRBJ1-1; D is possibly TRBD1 (5 bases). The V end lost 1 base, the J end lost 3 bases, and 12 bases lay between the germline ends. The CDR3 has 15 residues. Germline V CDR1 and CDR2: SGHVS, FQNEAQ. CDR3 in amino acids: CASSLGGFGYTEAFF. The CDR3 DNA sequence: TGTGCCAGCAGCTTAGGGGGGTTTGGGTACACTGAAGCTTTCTTT.

The chain has TRBV5-5 and TRBJ2-1; no firm D call. The length of the CDR3 is 14 residues. The V gene's germline CDR1 is SGHKS and CDR2 YYEKEE (reference sequence). V lost 4 bases, J lost 4 bases, and 12 bases lay in between. CDR3 region: CASSPRTDYNEQFF. The CDR3 region has the DNA TGTGCCAGCAGCCCCCGGACCGATTACAATGAGCAGTTCTTC.

This clonotype was recorded many times. The chain carries TRBV5-1 and TRBJ1-5; D is perhaps TRBD1 (5 bases). The CDR3 consists of 15 residues. The V and J ends lost 4 bases and 0 bases respectively, with 11 bases between them. Germline CDR1 SGHRS, CDR2 YFSETQ. CDR3 in amino acids: CASSPGVYSNQPQHF. The CDR3, as DNA: TGCGCCAGCAGCCCGGGGGTCTATAGCAATCAGCCCCAGCATTTT.

The gene calls are TRBV5-1 and TRBJ1-2; the D gene is possibly TRBD1 (5 bases). The CDR3 sequence is 14 residues long. CDR1 is SGHRS and CDR2 is YFSETQ in the germline V gene. The V end was cut by 4 bases, the J end by 4 bases, with 14 bases between. The CDR3 spells CASSPRGGSYGYTF. The CDR3 nucleotides are TGCGCCAGCAGCCCGCGGGGGGGGAGCTATGGCTACACCTTC.

This clonotype was seen repeatedly, ten times or more. The chain combines TRBV27 with TRBJ1-5, with TRBD1 matching over 10 bases. Looked up from germline, CDR1 is MNHEY and CDR2 is SMNVEV (reference sequence). J was trimmed by 4 bases and V by 6 bases; bases with no gene match: 9. The length of the CDR3 is 16 residues. DNA for the CDR3: TGTGCCAGCAGCTTTCGCCCGGGACAGGGGAATCAGCCCCAGCATTTT. This gives the protein CASSFRPGQGNQPQHF.

Concerning this clonotype: Compared with germline, one end of the junction differs, possibly owing to a read error. The CDR3 loop is CASRLAPQDTQYF. The CDR3 region has the DNA TGTGCCAGCAGATTAGCACCTCAGGATACGCAGTATTTT. The J gene is TRBJ2-3, the V gene TRBV11-2; D remains unclear. Germline V gene sequence: CDR1 SGHAT, CDR2 FQNNGV. CDR3 length: 13 amino acids.